This TCR beta chain was observed in a study of cytomegalovirus exposure and HLA in healthy donors (dated by TCRdb to the late 2010s). Concerning the study at large: An earlier analysis of roughly 610 of the donors reported 276 Gb of sequence data and 117 million unique TCR beta sequences obtained from around 180 million T cells. HLA typing covered class I and class II loci at four-digit resolution. To study patterns of TCR occurrence, a later analysis re-analyzed previously published TCR beta repertoires from more than 550 donors and added high-resolution HLA genotyping. The study profiled the T cell repertoires of 500 to 800 subjects by immunosequencing and related them to cytomegalovirus serostatus. Every discovery cohort repertoire had been produced on one sequencing platform. To decide whether each TCR beta V gene segment behaved as functional or pseudogenic, an earlier analysis of 587 of the donors relied on high-throughput TCR beta sequencing. In the later analysis, no new phenotypic data were used to find candidate immune exposures; instead, reliance was placed on TCR beta sequences and their occurrence across donors. The study combined high-throughput TCR immunosequencing, statistical association of individual TCRs with disease status, and machine learning to predict cytomegalovirus infection status. Along with the roughly 700-subject first cohort, a separate validation cohort of over 90 different subjects was used. Donor age, sex, ethnicity and CMV serostatus were compiled alongside the repertoire data. An early release covering about 600 HLA-typed donors comprised approximately 290 gigabases of sequencing data and approximately 85 million unique TCR sequences. Among the 398 genotyped donors, 75% to 90% belonged to the genetic ancestry cluster associated with self-reported Caucasian donors. On average, roughly 250,000 unique TCR beta nucleotide sequences were sequenced per donor among several hundred genotyped donors of the cohort, with about 19% of those sequences being non-productive. Because of strong linkage in the cohort, four or five DR-DQ haplotypes were treated as single units for association and clustering. A later genetic analysis used genome-wide SNP genotypes for about 65% of the 666 donors, treating that subset as a discovery cohort. The number of typed donors differed by locus: about 629-630 for A, B, C, DRB1 and DQB1; approximately 530 for DQA1; approximately 610 for DPA1; and 400 to 480 for DPB1. The aim of the study was to test whether cataloging public T cell receptors could identify signatures of past pathogen exposure.

To prepare the library, the immunoSEQ multiplex PCR assay was applied. The multiplex PCR relied on a mix of 60 forward primers for TCR Vbeta segments and 13 reverse primers for TCR Jbeta segments. Amplification of the CDR3 region of rearranged TCR beta genes was performed with a multiplex PCR assay on genomic DNA. Amplified TCR beta libraries were sequenced as 87-base-pair reads on the Illumina HiSeq System. The authors processed their data as follows. Across the 500 to 700 repertoires, a later analysis counted some 81 million unique TCR beta chains, around 11 million of which were shared by at least two donors. Raw reads were error-corrected and collapsed into unique sequences by a nearest-neighbor algorithm in which closely related sequences were merged to remove PCR and sequencing errors. V, D and J gene segments were assigned by aligning CDR3 sequences to IMGT reference sequences. For a sequence to be retained, a match of at least six nucleotides was required to both a V gene segment and a J gene segment. A rearrangement was called productive if the CDR3 had no stop codons and remained in frame with V and J, and every other rearrangement was called non-productive. Following IMGT convention, CDR3 was defined as the stretch from the second conserved V-encoded cysteine up to the conserved J-encoded phenylalanine. In an earlier analysis of 587 of the donors, sequences lacking an unambiguous match to a single V gene segment were excluded. An earlier analysis of roughly 590 of the donors called V segments functional above 56.7% productive rearrangements and segregating when the between-donor standard deviation exceeded 5%. A statistical classification framework was built to diagnose cytomegalovirus status from the catalog of TCR beta chain sequences. V and J gene assignment, in a later analysis, came from comparing TCR nucleotide sequences with IMGT/GENE-DB human TR gene sequences. In a later analysis, CDR3 sequences and most-parsimonious VDJ recombination scenarios were assigned using the TCRdist pipeline. In a later analysis, each TCR beta chain was defined by its CDR3 amino acid sequence together with its V-gene family, and reads lacking a unique V-gene family were excluded. To address suspected cross-contamination and a sequencing artifact, a later analysis removed 592 highly shared, low-generation-probability nucleotide sequences. In a later analysis, a clonal expansion index for each public chain was calculated from normalized within-repertoire ranks of inferred template counts. In a later analysis, generation probabilities were computed using a VDJ recombination model fitted to out-of-frame rearrangements, and the results were checked against IGoR. Hypergeometric tests were used in a later analysis to score TCR-TCR, TCR-HLA and TCR-CMV co-occurrence, with a repertoire-size bias correction applied to the TCR pairs. A later analysis estimated false discovery rates by permuting HLA or CMV assignments 20 times. In a later analysis, co-occurring TCRs were grouped using DBSCAN, and TCRdist sequence similarity was added for clustering within HLA-allele-positive subsets. Repertoires with fewer than 30,000 or more than 120,000 public chains, plus five repertoires with anomalous nucleotide sharing, were excluded from co-occurrence clustering. In its TCRdb copy, this immuneACCESS table keeps in-frame sequences only and misses some clones. Where compared with another copy, unresolved V genes explain less than half of these, and the others have no known cause. V and J calls plus clone size are reproduced from that table; the DNA served to infer D and trimming. The sample data list about 210,000 clones, and 80% to 90% of these were observed just once. The top ten hold around 0.22% of the sample.

Sequences MNHEY (CDR1) and SVGAGI (CDR2) are obtained from the germline V gene. The trim is 6 bases for V and 5 bases for J, with a gap of 13 bases between the germline ends. Including cysteine and phenylalanine, the CDR3 has 13 amino acids. CDR3 DNA is the only sequence kept; it has 39 bases, read in frame from the first base. This clone was counted once. Its binding antigen is unknown. Qualities for individual bases were not recorded, and no much larger clone is one base off. The cohort consisted of 666 healthy bone marrow donors. At the time of sampling, all cohort members were nominally healthy, though unrecorded immune exposures were likely present. The donor tested CMV seronegative and was one of the 352 seronegative cohort members. Every donor gave a peripheral blood sample, and the peripheral blood mononuclear cells from that sample were used for TCR beta sequencing. The Qiagen DNeasy Blood Extraction Kit was used to extract genomic DNA from the blood cell samples.

What the work shows at the level of the full study, not this receptor alone: In vitro tests confirmed that three of the cytomegalovirus-associated TCR beta chains recognize cytomegalovirus antigens. According to the authors, the approach could potentially be generalized to other disease states and immunological phenotypes. Because HLA typing was unavailable for some donors at each locus, only the typed subset was used in association tests. A group of highly shared sequence variants was considered likely to be a technical artifact of the sequencing pipeline. The classifier was reported to diagnose cytomegalovirus status with high specificity and sensitivity in both the original cohort and the validation cohort. This cohort had only TCR beta chains sequenced, and the lack of alpha or paired-chain data limited which features could be detected. The only immune exposure information available for the cohort was CMV serostatus. Most CMV-associated TCR beta chains appeared to be HLA-restricted in a later analysis, and the HLA associations seemed to be driven largely by CMV exposure. Roughly uniform sequencing depth across donors was assumed in presence/absence analyses, although this assumption may not hold. In a later analysis, TCR association rates were found to vary across HLA loci, with the most associated TCRs seen for DRB1 alleles and the fewest for HLA-C alleles. Linkage disequilibrium might explain the correlated functional status among segregating V segments, but an unknown experimental factor could not be ruled out. Because the 87-base-pair reads could not distinguish some IMGT-functional V segments, including TRBV6-2 and TRBV6-3, those segments were excluded. When HLA alleles, especially DR and DQ, strongly co-occurred, attributing TCR associations to individual alleles was difficult. According to a later genetic analysis, donors in an Asian-associated ancestry cluster had fewer N-insertions in productive TCRs than the approximately 670-donor mean. In the study, roughly 160 TCR beta chains were listed as associated with cytomegalovirus. In a later analysis, over 15,000 TCR beta sequences were associated with specific HLA alleles at a false discovery rate of 0.05. In a later analysis, several top co-occurrence clusters were reported to appear linked to parvovirus B19, influenza, CMV and Epstein-Barr virus. In a later analysis, HLA-associated TCR beta chains showed more clonal expansion and lower generation probabilities than non-associated chains that were equally common. Around 16 rarely observed V segments, including chromosome 9 orphons, were excluded from the earlier analysis of approximately 500 of the donors because counts were too low. V-gene and J-gene trimming of TCR beta chains was associated with a missense DCLRE1C variant in a later genetic analysis, and the association was replicated in an independent cohort. Across donors, most TCR sequences were observed very rarely, whereas some public TCRs were present in many individuals. In an earlier analysis of 587 of the donors, most TCR beta V segments appeared in productive rearrangements about 87% or about 30% of the time, broadly matching IMGT annotations. A further reported finding was that TCR beta sequences accurately predicted the HLA-A and HLA-B alleles for most subjects in the first cohort.

This clonotype originated in a girl aged 2 to 9 in good health and CMV-seronegative. The rearrangement combines TRBV6-5 with TRBJ1-2; the D segment cannot be called with confidence. Sample: PBMCs. For the CDR3, the sequence is CASSRGRAYGYTF. The DNA is as follows: TGTGCCAGCAGCCGAGGGAGGGCTTATGGCTACACCTTC.